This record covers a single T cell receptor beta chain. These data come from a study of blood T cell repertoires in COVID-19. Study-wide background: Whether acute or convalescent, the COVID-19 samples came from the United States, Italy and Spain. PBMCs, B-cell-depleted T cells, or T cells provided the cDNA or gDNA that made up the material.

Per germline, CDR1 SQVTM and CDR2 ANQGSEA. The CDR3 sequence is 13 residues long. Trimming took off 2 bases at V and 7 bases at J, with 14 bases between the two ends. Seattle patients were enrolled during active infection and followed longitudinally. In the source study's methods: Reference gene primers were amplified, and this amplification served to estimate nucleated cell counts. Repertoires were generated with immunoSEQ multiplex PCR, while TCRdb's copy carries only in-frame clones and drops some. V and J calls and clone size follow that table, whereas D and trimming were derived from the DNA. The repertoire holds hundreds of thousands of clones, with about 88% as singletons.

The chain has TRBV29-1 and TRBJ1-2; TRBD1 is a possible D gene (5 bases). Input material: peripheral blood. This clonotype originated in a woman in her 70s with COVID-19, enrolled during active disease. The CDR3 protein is CSVESSGIRGYTF. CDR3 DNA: TGCAGCGTTGAAAGTTCAGGGATACGTGGCTACACCTTC.